A selection of T cell receptor beta chains follows, all from one sample in a study of T cell repertoires in cytomegalovirus infection. TCRdb fed the reads into MiXCR, producing one record per CDR3 protein. The sample has under 850,000 distinct CDR3 sequences; less than 40% are singletons. The specimen sequenced was PBMCs. The receptors here all came from a human donor in good health (CMV status not recorded). Some clones in this sample may be carry-over from other donors' samples. Each CDR3 is given with its conserved first and last residue. D genes are given only for firm matches. Not all rows give a size; the values are once, few, many and, for expanded clones, a class.

j_gene: TRBJ2-2; v_gene: TRBV19; d_gene: NA; abundance: NA; CDR3aa: CASSIDPSRELFF; CDR3nt: TGTGCCAGTAGTATAGACCCCTCGAGGGAGCTGTTTTTT
j_gene: TRBJ2-1; v_gene: TRBV24-1; d_gene: TRBD1; abundance: NA; CDR3aa: CATSDILTGASSYNEQFF; CDR3nt: TGTGCCACCAGTGATATATTAACAGGGGCGAGCTCCTACAATGAGCAGTTCTTC
j_gene: TRBJ1-6; v_gene: TRBV20-1; d_gene: TRBD1; abundance: NA; CDR3aa: CSARDQGRGTYNSPLQF; CDR3nt: TGCAGTGCTAGAGATCAAGGCAGGGGGACCTATAATTCACCCCTCCAATTT
j_gene: TRBJ1-5; v_gene: TRBV28; d_gene: NA; abundance: NA; CDR3aa: CASSLRGSGYSNQPQHF; CDR3nt: TGTGCCAGCAGCCTGAGGGGTTCGGGATATAGCAATCAGCCCCAGCATTTT
j_gene: TRBJ2-5; v_gene: TRBV5-4; d_gene: NA; abundance: NA; CDR3aa: CASSLLASETQYF; CDR3nt: TGTGCCAGCAGCTTGTTAGCGTCGGAGACCCAGTACTTC
j_gene: TRBJ2-5; v_gene: TRBV20-1; d_gene: NA; abundance: NA; CDR3aa: CSAGWQETQYF; CDR3nt: TGCAGTGCAGGGTGGCAGGAGACCCAGTACTTC
j_gene: TRBJ1-5; v_gene: TRBV7-6; d_gene: TRBD1; abundance: many; CDR3aa: CASSLGPGQGASSNQPQHF; CDR3nt: TGTGCCAGCAGCTTAGGACCCGGACAGGGGGCTTCGAGCAATCAGCCCCAGCATTTT
j_gene: TRBJ2-1; v_gene: TRBV29-1; d_gene: TRBD1; abundance: once; CDR3aa: CSVGDHRGRQFF; CDR3nt: TGCAGCGTTGGAGACCACAGGGGGAGGCAGTTCTTC
j_gene: TRBJ2-5; v_gene: TRBV29-1; d_gene: NA; abundance: NA; CDR3aa: CSAQRGFGGLQETQYF; CDR3nt: TGCAGCGCCCAAAGGGGCTTCGGGGGCCTCCAAGAGACCCAGTACTTC
j_gene: TRBJ2-7; v_gene: TRBV28; d_gene: NA; abundance: NA; CDR3aa: CASSFSIRGYEQYF; CDR3nt: TGTGCCAGCAGTTTCTCCATTAGGGGGTACGAGCAGTACTTC
j_gene: TRBJ2-1; v_gene: TRBV6-2/TRBV6-3; d_gene: NA; abundance: NA; CDR3aa: CASSYSMPRPEFF; CDR3nt: TGTGCCAGCAGTTACTCGATGCCCAGACCCGAGTTCTTC
j_gene: TRBJ1-4; v_gene: TRBV19; d_gene: NA; abundance: NA; CDR3aa: CASSISTGPPAF; CDR3nt: TGTGCCAGTAGTATATCCACCGGGCCGCCCGCGTTT
j_gene: TRBJ2-2; v_gene: TRBV7-6; d_gene: NA; abundance: NA; CDR3aa: CASSLEQGYTGELFF; CDR3nt: TGTGCCAGCAGCTTAGAGCAGGGATACACCGGGGAGCTGTTTTTT
j_gene: TRBJ2-2; v_gene: TRBV28; d_gene: NA; abundance: NA; CDR3aa: CASSSGHLTGELFF; CDR3nt: TGTGCCAGCAGCTCGGGACACCTCACCGGGGAGCTGTTTTTT
j_gene: TRBJ2-7; v_gene: TRBV6-5; d_gene: TRBD1; abundance: NA; CDR3aa: CASSPGWDSTYEQYF; CDR3nt: TGTGCCAGCAGTCCCGGCTGGGACAGTACCTACGAGCAGTACTTC
j_gene: TRBJ1-1; v_gene: TRBV6-1; d_gene: NA; abundance: few; CDR3aa: CASSESRIGNTEAFF; CDR3nt: TGTGCCAGCAGTGAAAGTAGGATAGGAAACACTGAAGCTTTCTTT
j_gene: TRBJ1-4; v_gene: TRBV6-2/TRBV6-3; d_gene: NA; abundance: NA; CDR3aa: CASSEDPVKEKLFF; CDR3nt: TGTGCCAGCAGCGAGGACCCCGTGAAGGAAAAACTGTTTTTT
j_gene: TRBJ2-5; v_gene: TRBV20-1; d_gene: NA; abundance: NA; CDR3aa: CSARGGASETQYF; CDR3nt: TGCAGTGCAAGGGGGGGGGCTTCAGAGACCCAGTACTTC
j_gene: TRBJ1-2; v_gene: TRBV12-3/TRBV12-4; d_gene: TRBD1; abundance: NA; CDR3aa: CASSFNRGRGYTF; CDR3nt: TGTGCCAGCAGTTTCAACAGGGGGCGGGGCTACACCTTC
j_gene: TRBJ2-3; v_gene: TRBV7-2; d_gene: NA; abundance: many; CDR3aa: CASSLRPDTQYF; CDR3nt: TGTGCCAGCAGCTTAAGGCCAGATACGCAGTATTTT
j_gene: TRBJ1-2; v_gene: TRBV20-1; d_gene: TRBD1; abundance: NA; CDR3aa: CSVLRGPNYGYTF; CDR3nt: TGCAGTGTCCTAAGGGGGCCCAACTATGGCTACACCTTC
j_gene: TRBJ2-3; v_gene: TRBV11-2; d_gene: TRBD2; abundance: few; CDR3aa: CASSLSPSGRAADTQYF; CDR3nt: TGTGCCAGCAGCTTATCCCCTAGCGGGAGGGCCGCAGATACGCAGTATTTT
j_gene: TRBJ2-7; v_gene: TRBV2; d_gene: NA; abundance: few; CDR3aa: CASSRQDTYEQYF; CDR3nt: TGTGCCAGCAGTCGCCAGGATACGTACGAGCAGTACTTC
j_gene: TRBJ2-7; v_gene: TRBV7-9; d_gene: NA; abundance: NA; CDR3aa: CASSPGVAETYEQYF; CDR3nt: TGTGCCAGCAGCCCAGGCGTAGCCGAGACCTACGAGCAGTACTTC
j_gene: TRBJ2-4; v_gene: TRBV2; d_gene: NA; abundance: few; CDR3aa: CASSLTEFVAKNIQYF; CDR3nt: TGTGCCAGCAGTTTAACAGAGTTCGTAGCCAAAAACATTCAGTACTTC
j_gene: TRBJ1-2; v_gene: TRBV6-9; d_gene: NA; abundance: NA; CDR3aa: CASSYGEGGQDGYTF; CDR3nt: TGTGCCAGCAGTTATGGGGAGGGGGGTCAGGATGGCTACACCTTC
j_gene: TRBJ2-6; v_gene: TRBV28; d_gene: NA; abundance: once; CDR3aa: CATGPSGANVLTF; CDR3nt: TGTGCCACCGGCCCCTCTGGGGCCAACGTCCTGACTTTC
j_gene: TRBJ1-1; v_gene: TRBV7-2; d_gene: NA; abundance: many; CDR3aa: CASSLFGGNTEAFF; CDR3nt: TGTGCCAGCAGCTTATTCGGGGGTAACACTGAAGCTTTCTTT
j_gene: TRBJ2-1; v_gene: TRBV19; d_gene: NA; abundance: NA; CDR3aa: CASSRAVDNEQFF; CDR3nt: TGTGCCAGTAGTAGGGCAGTAGACAATGAGCAGTTCTTC
j_gene: TRBJ2-1; v_gene: TRBV11-3; d_gene: NA; abundance: NA; CDR3aa: CASSGGVGRRSYNEQFF; CDR3nt: TGTGCCAGCAGCGGAGGGGTCGGGCGCCGCTCCTACAATGAGCAGTTCTTC
j_gene: TRBJ2-2; v_gene: TRBV27; d_gene: NA; abundance: NA; CDR3aa: CASSLSPSRRGPNTGELFF; CDR3nt: TGTGCCAGCAGTTTATCCCCTTCTCGGCGGGGGCCGAACACCGGGGAGCTGTTTTTT
j_gene: TRBJ2-5; v_gene: TRBV4-3; d_gene: NA; abundance: NA; CDR3aa: CASSQAFLSSVAQETQYF; CDR3nt: TGCGCCAGCAGCCAAGCATTCCTTTCATCGGTGGCCCAAGAGACCCAGTACTTC
j_gene: TRBJ2-5; v_gene: TRBV7-4; d_gene: NA; abundance: NA; CDR3aa: CASSPPRIGETQYF; CDR3nt: TGTGCCAGCAGCCCGCCGAGAATCGGGGAGACCCAGTACTTC
j_gene: TRBJ2-7; v_gene: TRBV11-1; d_gene: NA; abundance: few; CDR3aa: CASSLQSASSYEQYF; CDR3nt: TGTGCCAGCAGCTTACAGTCTGCGAGCTCCTACGAGCAGTACTTC
j_gene: TRBJ2-7; v_gene: TRBV28; d_gene: NA; abundance: NA; CDR3aa: CASSDIWGEQYF; CDR3nt: TGTGCCAGCAGTGACATCTGGGGCGAGCAGTACTTC
j_gene: TRBJ1-3; v_gene: TRBV10-3; d_gene: NA; abundance: NA; CDR3aa: CAISESGSSGNTIYF; CDR3nt: TGTGCCATCAGTGAGTCTGGAAGCTCTGGAAACACCATATATTTT
j_gene: TRBJ1-2; v_gene: TRBV7-2; d_gene: NA; abundance: few; CDR3aa: CASSLDAGAQRYGYTF; CDR3nt: TGTGCCAGCAGCTTAGATGCGGGGGCGCAGAGATATGGCTACACCTTC
j_gene: TRBJ1-5; v_gene: TRBV28; d_gene: NA; abundance: few; CDR3aa: CASSFGGQSNQPQHF; CDR3nt: TGTGCCAGCAGTTTCGGGGGGCAGAGCAATCAGCCCCAGCATTTT
j_gene: TRBJ2-7; v_gene: TRBV5-5; d_gene: TRBD1; abundance: few; CDR3aa: CASSFSATGVLPHEQYF; CDR3nt: TGTGCCAGCAGCTTTTCGGCGACAGGGGTTCTACCCCACGAGCAGTACTTC
j_gene: TRBJ2-1; v_gene: TRBV7-3; d_gene: TRBD2; abundance: many; CDR3aa: CASSSPGLAGGPTNYNEQFF; CDR3nt: TGTGCCAGCAGCTCTCCGGGACTAGCGGGGGGTCCCACTAACTACAATGAGCAGTTCTTC
j_gene: TRBJ2-3; v_gene: TRBV25-1; d_gene: NA; abundance: few; CDR3aa: CASSANTQYF; CDR3nt: TGTGCCAGCAGTGCTAATACGCAGTATTTT
j_gene: TRBJ2-5; v_gene: TRBV28; d_gene: NA; abundance: NA; CDR3aa: CASGRGYQETQYF; CDR3nt: TGTGCCAGTGGCAGGGGATATCAAGAGACCCAGTACTTC
j_gene: TRBJ2-7; v_gene: TRBV7-6; d_gene: NA; abundance: NA; CDR3aa: CASSLAGLVRYF; CDR3nt: TGTGCCAGCAGCTTAGCTGGTCTGGTGCGCTACTTC
j_gene: TRBJ1-2; v_gene: TRBV28; d_gene: TRBD1; abundance: NA; CDR3aa: CASSQAGGNGYTF; CDR3nt: TGTGCCAGCAGCCAGGCAGGGGGAAATGGCTACACCTTC
j_gene: TRBJ1-1; v_gene: TRBV11-1; d_gene: NA; abundance: few; CDR3aa: CASSPGVVDTEAFF; CDR3nt: TGTGCCAGCAGCCCAGGGGTAGTGGACACTGAAGCTTTCTTT
j_gene: TRBJ1-3; v_gene: TRBV12-3/TRBV12-4; d_gene: TRBD1; abundance: NA; CDR3aa: CASSKGGTGTGNTIYF; CDR3nt: TGTGCCAGCAGTAAGGGTGGGACAGGTACTGGAAACACCATATATTTT
j_gene: TRBJ2-7; v_gene: TRBV7-8; d_gene: NA; abundance: many; CDR3aa: CASSSPGHESYEQYF; CDR3nt: TGTGCCAGCAGCTCGCCGGGACATGAGTCTTACGAGCAGTACTTC
j_gene: TRBJ2-7; v_gene: TRBV6-1; d_gene: TRBD2; abundance: NA; CDR3aa: CASSLTVGIAGVEQYF; CDR3nt: TGTGCCAGCAGCCTTACCGTTGGAATAGCGGGGGTCGAGCAGTACTTC
j_gene: TRBJ1-1; v_gene: TRBV28; d_gene: NA; abundance: NA; CDR3aa: CASSLLRELMNTEAFF; CDR3nt: TGTGCCAGCAGTTTATTGAGGGAGTTAATGAACACTGAAGCTTTCTTT
j_gene: TRBJ1-3; v_gene: TRBV28; d_gene: TRBD1; abundance: few; CDR3aa: CASSLWGTGGNTIYF; CDR3nt: TGTGCCAGCAGTTTATGGGGGACAGGGGGAAACACCATATATTTT
j_gene: TRBJ1-5; v_gene: TRBV5-8; d_gene: TRBD1; abundance: NA; CDR3aa: CASSRGQVIQPQHF; CDR3nt: TGTGCCAGCAGCCGGGGACAGGTTATCCAGCCCCAGCATTTT